The source of this TCR beta chain is a study of CD8 T cells in Susac syndrome. Random-hexamer reverse transcription was applied to about 0.5 to 1 ug RNA. A multiplex approach, immunoSEQ multiplex PCR, amplified TCR beta CDR3 across 54 Vbeta and 13 Jbeta. Each CDR3 protein is one row after TCRdb ran MiXCR on the immunoSEQ multiplex PCR reads. The profile shows about 200,000 distinct CDR3 sequences, 95% of them singletons. CDR1 and CDR2 (germline): DFQATT, SNEGSKA (reference sequence). Trimming removed 4 bases from V and 2 bases from J; junction bases left unmatched: 8. The CDR3 consists of 15 residues. TEMRA cells were FACS-enriched, and CD8+ and CD4+ T cells were isolated negatively.

This clonotype originated in a human donor in good health. The J gene is TRBJ2-3, the V gene TRBV20-1, with TRBD1 matching over 8 bases. Source material: CD4+ T cells from PBMCs. This CDR3 reads CSATPGTGYTDTQYF. The DNA of the CDR3 is TGCAGTGCTACCCCCGGGACAGGATACACAGATACGCAGTATTTT.